This TCR beta chain was sequenced in a study of OX40 agonist ivuxolimab in advanced cancers. General notes on the study: Ivuxolimab was a fully human IgG2 agonistic monoclonal antibody targeting the costimulatory receptor OX40 (CD134). Intravenous ivuxolimab was administered to patients every 2 weeks at six dose levels: 0.01, 0.1, 0.3, 1.5, 3 and 10 mg/kg. Among the approximately 54 dose-escalation patients, some 20 had hepatocellular carcinoma, 15 melanoma, 9 renal cell carcinoma and 9 head and neck cancer. In the dose-escalation cohort, 82.7% of patients were male, and the mean age was about 55 years, with a range of about 20 to 90. Prior anti-PD-1, anti-PD-L1 or anti-CTLA-4 therapy was permitted, and checkpoint inhibitors had been received by 40% to 50% of dose-escalation patients. Partial responses occurred in three dose-escalation patients, of whom one had hepatocellular carcinoma and two had cutaneous melanoma. Peripheral TCRbeta sequencing aimed to test whether ivuxolimab altered TCR sequence diversity and caused clonal T-cell expansion. The paper reports the monotherapy dose-escalation portion (N of about 47 patients) of the phase I ivuxolimab trial. The research as a whole found: Which antigens the clonally expanded peripheral T cells were specific for was not determined. After ivuxolimab, more expanded clones were found on average in CD8+ T cells than in CD4+ T cells. At doses of 0.1 to 3.0 mg/kg, clonal expansion of both CD4+ and CD8+ blood T cells was observed from baseline to week 6. Low levels of normalized T-cell clonal expansion were also seen in some nonresponding patients. Partial responders in the 0.1-3.0 mg/kg groups had among the lowest normalized peripheral clonal expansion, especially among CD8+ T cells.

From a lookup of the germline V gene, CDR1 and CDR2 are SGHTA and FQGNSA. From its cysteine to its phenylalanine, the CDR3 spans 13 amino acids. Of all the DNA, just the CDR3 is kept, 39 bases in frame from base 1. V loses 5 bases of germline sequence and J loses 7 bases, and the interval between the two ends is 12 bases. Patients with autoimmune disease history or receiving systemic immunosuppression were excluded from the trial. In every dose cohort, peripheral blood was drawn for TCR sequencing at baseline, cycle 4 day 1, and cycle 7 day 1. Samples came from an open-label, multicenter, first-in-human phase I dose-escalation trial of ivuxolimab. Adults with locally advanced or metastatic head and neck squamous cell, hepatocellular, melanoma or renal cell carcinoma were enrolled in the trial. Before TCR sequencing, CD4+ T cells and CD8+ T cells were sorted from peripheral blood as separate populations.

To note about this clone: This receptor's antigen is unknown. Base qualities were left out, and no much larger clone turns up one base away.

For sequencing of the TCRbeta CDR3 region, genomic DNA was extracted from the sorted cells. TCRbeta CDR3 regions were sequenced using the immunoSEQ Assay. Drawn from immuneACCESS, this table holds only the in-frame rearrangements with V and J called that TCRdb kept. Clones are partly lost; checked studies trace under half to an unresolved V gene and leave the rest unexplained. The sample table contains more than 65,000 clones; only one count was recorded for about three quarters of them. The biggest ten clones account for about 5% of the sample. This TCR derives from an adult with an advanced solid tumor such as melanoma, head and neck, liver or kidney cancer. The chain is encoded by TRBV7-2 joined to TRBJ1-5, and perhaps TRBD1 as D gene, on 6 matching bases. The material was CD4+ or CD8+ T cells sorted from blood, obtained in a trial of the OX40 agonist ivuxolimab. The CDR3 reads CASSTTGRQPQHF. The DNA sequence is TGTGCCAGCAGCACCACAGGGAGACAGCCCCAGCATTTT.